This T cell receptor (beta chain) appears in the sequencing data of a study of T-cell reconstitution after alpha-beta-depleted transplantation in children (dated by TCRdb to about 2016). Notes on the research overall: Using TCR repertoire profiling, the study followed T-cell immune reconstitution in a quantitative way in children after TCRalphabeta/CD19-depleted allogeneic hematopoietic cell transplantation. Study-wide findings and limitations: In some patients, the high TCRbeta diversity seen at day 60 was put down to recipient T cells and intrathymic progenitors that had survived conditioning. Over subsequent months, a decline in hyperexpanded clone frequencies was noted, and after one year, T-cell counts and TCRbeta diversity were mostly ascribed to newly produced T cells. Apparently early alphabetaT-cell count recovery about two months after transplant reportedly relied on only several hundred rapidly expanded clones derived from non-depleted graft cells.

The CDR3 starts with the cysteine, ends with the phenylalanine, and has 17 residues. The retained sequence is limited to the CDR3, 51 bases, with the frame set at the first base. V sheds 5 bases and J sheds 2 bases, leaving 19 bases between their ends. Comment on this clonotype: The antigen this receptor binds is unknown. Base qualities are not at hand, and no much larger clone is one base apart.

Sample treatment or condition, as interpreted from the label and publication: allogeneic hematopoietic cell transplantation with graft depleted of TCRalphabeta T cells and CD19 B cells. Transplant recipients were children who received TCRalphabeta/CD19-depleted allogeneic hematopoietic cell grafts. Library construction relied on PCR. The reads were generated on an Illumina HiSeq 2500. To normalize quantification of the TCRbeta repertoire, the TCR libraries were built with molecular barcoding that relied on unique molecular identifiers. TCRdb reanalyzed the raw reads on its own, using fastp at Q25 for trimming and MiXCR for clone calling, and kept in-frame beta chains. All rows with the same CDR3 protein become a single entry with the most common DNA and genes. The sample includes about 980,000 distinct CDR3 sequences, with about 29% observed a single time. The ten biggest clones cover approximately 30% of the sample.

The chain is assembled from TRBV12-3 or TRBV12-4 and TRBJ2-1; matching of 5 bases hints at TRBD1 as the D gene. Sequenced material: PBMCs, mostly from graft donor cells, taken 360 days after TCRalphabeta/CD19-depleted stem cell transplant. The receptor was derived from a boy in the first two years of life who had a stem cell transplant for SCID, so the T cells may come from the graft donor. The DNA sequence is TGTGCCAGCAGTCTAAGGGGTGGCAGGGCCCCCTACAATGAGCAGTTCTTC. This gives the protein CASSLRGGRAPYNEQFF.